This paragraph reports one TCR beta chain. The data belong to a study of cytomegalovirus exposure and HLA in healthy donors. It was with 60 Vbeta and 13 Jbeta primers that the PCR ran. TCRdb keeps only in-frame clones here, not all; method: immunoSEQ multiplex PCR. The data show some 160,000 clones, with roughly four fifths seen just once and more than 0.45% held by the top ten. Germline V gives CDR1 MNHEY, CDR2 SMNVEV (reference sequence). CDR3 length equals 15 residues. V lost 0 bases and J lost 7, with 15 bases in between. What was sequenced was PBMCs. This sequence was found in a woman aged 45-65 years in good health and CMV-seronegative. The chain couples TRBV27 to TRBJ1-2; D may be TRBD1 (5 bases). For the CDR3, the DNA is TGTGCCAGCAGTTTATCGGCAGGGTCGCTCAGTGGCTACACCTTC. Its protein is CASSLSAGSLSGYTF.